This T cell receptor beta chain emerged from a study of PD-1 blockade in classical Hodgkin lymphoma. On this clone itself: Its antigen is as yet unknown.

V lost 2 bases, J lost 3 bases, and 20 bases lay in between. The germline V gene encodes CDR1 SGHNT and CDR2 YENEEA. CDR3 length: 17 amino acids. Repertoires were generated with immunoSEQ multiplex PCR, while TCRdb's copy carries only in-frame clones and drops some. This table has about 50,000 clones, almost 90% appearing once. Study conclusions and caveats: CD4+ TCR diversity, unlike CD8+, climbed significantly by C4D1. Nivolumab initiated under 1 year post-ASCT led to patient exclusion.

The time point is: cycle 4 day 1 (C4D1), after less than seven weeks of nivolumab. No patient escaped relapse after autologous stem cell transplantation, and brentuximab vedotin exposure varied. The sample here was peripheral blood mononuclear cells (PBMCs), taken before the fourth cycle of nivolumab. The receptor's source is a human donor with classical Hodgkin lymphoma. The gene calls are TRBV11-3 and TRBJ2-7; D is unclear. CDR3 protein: CASSLSQSTSSIYEQYF. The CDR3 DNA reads TGTGCCAGCAGCTTAAGTCAATCGACATCCTCCATCTACGAGCAGTACTTC. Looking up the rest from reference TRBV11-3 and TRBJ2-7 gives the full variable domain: EAGVVQSPRYKIIEKKQPVAFWCNPISGHNTLYWYLQNLGQGPELLIRYENEEAVDDSQLPKDRFSAERLKGVDSTLKIQPAELGDSAVYLCASSLSQSTSSIYEQYFGPGTRLTVT.